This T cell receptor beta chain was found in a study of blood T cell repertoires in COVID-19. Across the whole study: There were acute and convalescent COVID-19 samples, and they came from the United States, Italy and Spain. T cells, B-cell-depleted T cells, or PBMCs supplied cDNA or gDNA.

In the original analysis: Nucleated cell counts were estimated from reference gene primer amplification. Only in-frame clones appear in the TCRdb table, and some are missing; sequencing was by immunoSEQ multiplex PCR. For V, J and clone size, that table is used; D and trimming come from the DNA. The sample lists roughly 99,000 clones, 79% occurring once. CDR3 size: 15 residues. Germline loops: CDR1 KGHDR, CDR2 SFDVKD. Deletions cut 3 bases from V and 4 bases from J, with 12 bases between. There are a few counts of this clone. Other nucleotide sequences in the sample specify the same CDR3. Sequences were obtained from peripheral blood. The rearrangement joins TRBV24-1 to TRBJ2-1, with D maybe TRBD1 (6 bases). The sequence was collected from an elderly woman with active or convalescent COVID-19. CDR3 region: CATSDPGHIYNEQFF. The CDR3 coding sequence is TGTGCCACCAGTGATCCGGGACATATATACAATGAGCAGTTCTTC.